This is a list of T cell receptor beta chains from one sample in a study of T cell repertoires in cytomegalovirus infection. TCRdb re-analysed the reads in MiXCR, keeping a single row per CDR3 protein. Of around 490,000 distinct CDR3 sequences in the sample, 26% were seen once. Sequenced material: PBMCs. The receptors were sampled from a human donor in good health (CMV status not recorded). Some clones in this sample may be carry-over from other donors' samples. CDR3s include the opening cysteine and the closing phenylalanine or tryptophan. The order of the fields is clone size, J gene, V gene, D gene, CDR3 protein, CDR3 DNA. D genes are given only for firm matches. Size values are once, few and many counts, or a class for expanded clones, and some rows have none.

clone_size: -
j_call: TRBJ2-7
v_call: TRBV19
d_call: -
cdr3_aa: CASSIVTGSYEQYF
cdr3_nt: TGTGCCAGTAGTATAGTCACAGGTTCCTACGAGCAGTACTTC

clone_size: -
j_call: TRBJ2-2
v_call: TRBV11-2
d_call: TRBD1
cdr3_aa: CASSSAERGPGKPGELFF
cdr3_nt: TGTGCCAGCAGCTCCGCGGAGAGGGGGCCAGGGAAACCCGGGGAGCTGTTTTTT

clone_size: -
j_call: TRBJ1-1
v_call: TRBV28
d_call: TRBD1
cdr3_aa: CASSPATGRSTEAFF
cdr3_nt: TGTGCCAGCAGTCCCGCGACAGGGAGGTCCACTGAAGCTTTCTTT

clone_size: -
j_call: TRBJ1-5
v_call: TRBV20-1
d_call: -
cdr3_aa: CSAIPGGVNQPQHF
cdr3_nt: TGCAGTGCCATACCTGGAGGCGTCAATCAGCCCCAGCATTTT

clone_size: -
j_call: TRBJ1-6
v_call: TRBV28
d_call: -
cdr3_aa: CASSWPGENSPLHF
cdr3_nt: TGTGCCAGCAGTTGGCCGGGGGAGAATTCACCCCTCCACTTT

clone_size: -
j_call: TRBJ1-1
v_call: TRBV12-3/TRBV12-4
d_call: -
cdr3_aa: CASSLRFSWEAFF
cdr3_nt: TGTGCCAGCAGTTTGAGGTTCAGTTGGGAAGCTTTCTTT

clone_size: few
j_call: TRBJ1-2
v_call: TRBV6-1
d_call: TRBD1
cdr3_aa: CASNPLTGVRGYTF
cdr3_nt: TGTGCCAGCAACCCCCTGACAGGGGTCCGTGGCTACACCTTC

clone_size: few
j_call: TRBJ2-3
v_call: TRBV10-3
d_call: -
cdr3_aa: CAISDLTSTDTQYF
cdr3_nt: TGTGCCATCAGTGATCTGACTAGCACAGATACGCAGTATTTT

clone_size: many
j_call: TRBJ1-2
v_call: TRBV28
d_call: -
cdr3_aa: CATSQGGDNYGYTF
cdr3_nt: TGTGCCACCAGTCAGGGTGGGGACAACTATGGCTACACCTTC

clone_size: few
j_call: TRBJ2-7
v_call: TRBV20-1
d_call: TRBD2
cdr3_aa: CSARDSTSGDSYEQYF
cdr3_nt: TGCAGTGCTAGAGATAGTACTAGCGGGGACTCCTACGAGCAGTACTTC

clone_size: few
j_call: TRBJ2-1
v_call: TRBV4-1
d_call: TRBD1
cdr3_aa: CASSQEQGIYEQFF
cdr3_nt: TGCGCCAGCAGCCAAGAACAGGGGATCTACGAGCAGTTCTTC

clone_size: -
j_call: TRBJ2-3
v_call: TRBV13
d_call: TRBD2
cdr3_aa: CASSLWGTSGRSTDTQYF
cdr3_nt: TGTGCCAGCAGCTTATGGGGGACTAGCGGGAGGAGCACAGATACGCAGTATTTT

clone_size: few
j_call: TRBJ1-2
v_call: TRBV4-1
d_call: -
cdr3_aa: CASSPVGNYGYTF
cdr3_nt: TGCGCCAGCAGCCCGGTCGGCAACTATGGCTACACCTTC

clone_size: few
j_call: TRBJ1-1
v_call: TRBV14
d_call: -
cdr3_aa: CASSQEAWGTEAFF
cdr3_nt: TGTGCCAGCAGCCAAGAAGCCTGGGGCACTGAAGCTTTCTTT

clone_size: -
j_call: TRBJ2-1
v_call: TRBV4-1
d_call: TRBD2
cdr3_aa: CASRTLAGTLYNEQFF
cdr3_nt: TGCGCCAGCAGGACCTTAGCGGGGACATTATACAATGAGCAGTTCTTC

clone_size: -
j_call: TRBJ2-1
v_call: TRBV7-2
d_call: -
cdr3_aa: CASSLERQTYNEQFF
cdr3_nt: TGTGCCAGCAGCTTAGAGCGGCAGACCTACAATGAGCAGTTCTTC

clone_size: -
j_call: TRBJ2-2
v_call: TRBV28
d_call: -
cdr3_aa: CASRAHGTTTGELFF
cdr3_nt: TGTGCCAGCAGGGCGCACGGGACAACCACCGGGGAGCTGTTTTTT

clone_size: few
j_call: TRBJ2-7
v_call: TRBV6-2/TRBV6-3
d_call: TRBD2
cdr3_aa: CASSYIREAGYEQYF
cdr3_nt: TGTGCCAGCAGTTATATACGGGAGGCGGGATACGAGCAGTACTTC

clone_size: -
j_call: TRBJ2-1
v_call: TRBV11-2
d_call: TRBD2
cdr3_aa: CASSRTSGSGVEQFF
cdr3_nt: TGTGCCAGCAGCCGGACTAGCGGGAGTGGGGTGGAGCAGTTCTTC

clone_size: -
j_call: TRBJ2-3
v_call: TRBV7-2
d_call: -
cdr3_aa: CASSSEGWSDTQYF
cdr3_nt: TGTGCCAGCTCAAGTGAAGGGTGGTCAGATACGCAGTATTTT

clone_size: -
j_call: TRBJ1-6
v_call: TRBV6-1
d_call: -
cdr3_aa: CASRPQGSDSPLHF
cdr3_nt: TGTGCCAGCAGGCCACAGGGTTCTGATTCACCCCTCCACTTT

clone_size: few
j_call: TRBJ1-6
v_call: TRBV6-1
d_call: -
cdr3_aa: CASGVLDSYNSPLHF
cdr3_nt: TGTGCCAGTGGGGTCTTGGACTCCTATAATTCACCCCTCCACTTT

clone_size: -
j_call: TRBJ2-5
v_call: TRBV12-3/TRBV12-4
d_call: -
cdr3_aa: CASSPRTVTQETQYF
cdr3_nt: TGTGCCAGCAGTCCCCGGACAGTCACACAAGAGACCCAGTACTTC

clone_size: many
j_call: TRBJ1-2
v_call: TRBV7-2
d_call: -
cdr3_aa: CASSYSPGSYGYTF
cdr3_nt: TGTGCCAGCAGCTATTCACCTGGAAGCTATGGCTACACCTTC

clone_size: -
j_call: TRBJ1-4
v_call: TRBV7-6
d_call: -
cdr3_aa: CASSLADRTPRDYEKLFF
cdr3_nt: TGTGCCAGCAGCTTAGCGGATAGGACCCCGAGAGACTACGAAAAACTGTTTTTT

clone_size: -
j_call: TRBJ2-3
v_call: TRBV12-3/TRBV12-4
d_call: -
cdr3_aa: CASSKLGDTQYF
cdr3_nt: TGTGCCAGCAGTAAACTGGGAGATACGCAGTATTTT

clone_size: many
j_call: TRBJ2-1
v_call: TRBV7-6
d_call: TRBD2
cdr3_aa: CASSSVGTSGRNEQFF
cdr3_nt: TGTGCCAGCAGCTCGGTGGGGACTAGCGGGAGGAATGAGCAGTTCTTC

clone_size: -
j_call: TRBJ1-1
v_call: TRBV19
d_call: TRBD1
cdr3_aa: CASSLNRGPGTEAFF
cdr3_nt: TGTGCCAGTAGTCTTAACAGGGGGCCAGGGACTGAAGCTTTCTTT

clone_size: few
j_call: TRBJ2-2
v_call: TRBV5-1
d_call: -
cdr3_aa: CASSLEVVAGPGELFF
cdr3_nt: TGCGCCAGCAGCTTGGAGGTCGTGGCAGGGCCCGGGGAGCTGTTTTTT

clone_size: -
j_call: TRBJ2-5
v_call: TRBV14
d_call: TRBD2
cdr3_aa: CASSHGLVGETQYF
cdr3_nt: TGTGCCAGCAGTCACGGACTAGTAGGAGAGACCCAGTACTTC

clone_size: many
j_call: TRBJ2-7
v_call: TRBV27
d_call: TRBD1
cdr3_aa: CASSYETGGEQYF
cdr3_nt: TGTGCCAGCAGTTATGAAACAGGGGGAGAGCAGTACTTC

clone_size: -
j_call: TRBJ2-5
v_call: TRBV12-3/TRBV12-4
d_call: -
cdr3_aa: CASSPPYGGQETQYF
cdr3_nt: TGTGCCAGCAGTCCCCCTTATGGAGGCCAAGAGACCCAGTACTTC

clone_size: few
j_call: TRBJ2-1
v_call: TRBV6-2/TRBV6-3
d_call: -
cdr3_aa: CAATDKSSYNEQFF
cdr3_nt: TGTGCCGCAACTGACAAGAGCTCCTACAATGAGCAGTTCTTC

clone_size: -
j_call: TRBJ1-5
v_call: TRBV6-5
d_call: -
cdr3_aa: CASSYSGFQPQHF
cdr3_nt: TGTGCCAGCAGTTACTCGGGTTTTCAGCCCCAGCATTTT

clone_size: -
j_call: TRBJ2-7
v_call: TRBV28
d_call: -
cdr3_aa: CASSEGSHEQYF
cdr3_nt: TGTGCCAGCAGCGAGGGGTCGCACGAGCAGTACTTC

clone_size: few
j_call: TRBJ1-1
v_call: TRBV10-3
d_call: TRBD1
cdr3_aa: CAIQEAGGEAFF
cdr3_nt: TGTGCCATCCAAGAGGCAGGGGGGGAAGCTTTCTTT

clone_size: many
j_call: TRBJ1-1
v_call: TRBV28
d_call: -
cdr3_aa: CASSQGTWGEAFF
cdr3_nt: TGTGCCAGCAGTCAAGGGACGTGGGGTGAAGCTTTCTTT

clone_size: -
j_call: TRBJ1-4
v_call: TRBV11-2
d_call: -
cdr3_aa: CASTRGGAGNNEKLFF
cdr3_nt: TGTGCCAGCACCCGAGGTGGGGCAGGCAATAATGAAAAACTGTTTTTT

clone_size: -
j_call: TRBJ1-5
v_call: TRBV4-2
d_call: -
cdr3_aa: CASSQARGGSNQPQHF
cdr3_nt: TGTGCCAGCAGCCAAGCTCGGGGGGGAAGCAATCAGCCCCAGCATTTT

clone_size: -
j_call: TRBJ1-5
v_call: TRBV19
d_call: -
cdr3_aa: CASSIESLGQPQHF
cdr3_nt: TGTGCCAGTAGTATAGAGTCCCTGGGACAGCCCCAGCATTTT

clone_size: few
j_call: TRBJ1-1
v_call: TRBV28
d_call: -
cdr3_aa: CASSLEGLPGLKNTEAFF
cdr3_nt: TGTGCCAGCAGTTTAGAAGGGCTTCCAGGACTGAAAAACACTGAAGCTTTCTTT

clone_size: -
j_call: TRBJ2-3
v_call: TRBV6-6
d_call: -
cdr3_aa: CASSYSAGCFGTDTQYF
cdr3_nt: TGTGCCAGCAGTTACTCGGCAGGGTGCTTCGGCACAGATACGCAGTATTTT

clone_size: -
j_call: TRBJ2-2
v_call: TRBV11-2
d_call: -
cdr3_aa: CASSLDLAGELFF
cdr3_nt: TGTGCCAGCAGCTTAGATTTGGCCGGGGAGCTGTTTTTT

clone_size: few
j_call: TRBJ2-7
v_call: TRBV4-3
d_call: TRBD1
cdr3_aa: CASSQGLRGFEQYF
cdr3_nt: TGCGCCAGCAGCCAAGGGCTCAGGGGGTTCGAGCAGTACTTC

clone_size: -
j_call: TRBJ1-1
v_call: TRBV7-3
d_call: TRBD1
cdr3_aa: CASSLEAGGDTEAFF
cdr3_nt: TGTGCCAGCAGCTTAGAGGCAGGGGGGGACACTGAAGCTTTCTTT

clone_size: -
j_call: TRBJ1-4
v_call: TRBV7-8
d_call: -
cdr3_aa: CASSSGGGGFEKLFF
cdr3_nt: TGTGCCAGCAGCTCCGGGGGGGGCGGGTTCGAAAAACTGTTTTTT

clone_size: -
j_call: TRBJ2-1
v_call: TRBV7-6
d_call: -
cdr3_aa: CASSLGLGTTLTYNEQFF
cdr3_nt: TGTGCCAGCAGCTTAGGGCTTGGGACCACCCTTACCTACAATGAGCAGTTCTTC

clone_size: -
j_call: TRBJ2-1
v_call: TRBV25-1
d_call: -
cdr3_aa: CASSDLQAGEQFF
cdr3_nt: TGTGCCAGCAGTGACCTACAGGCGGGTGAGCAGTTCTTC

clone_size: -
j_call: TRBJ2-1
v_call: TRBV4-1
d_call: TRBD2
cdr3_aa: CASSQGLARGNEQFF
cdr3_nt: TGCGCCAGCAGCCAGGGACTAGCTCGGGGCAATGAGCAGTTCTTC

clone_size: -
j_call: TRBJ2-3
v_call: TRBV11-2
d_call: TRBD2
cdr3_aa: CASSLGERENPDTQYF
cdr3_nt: TGTGCCAGCAGCTTAGGGGAGCGGGAGAATCCAGATACGCAGTATTTT

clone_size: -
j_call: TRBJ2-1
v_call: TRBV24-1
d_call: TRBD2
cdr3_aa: CATSDFSSGSSHEQFF
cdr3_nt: TGTGCCACCAGTGATTTTTCTAGCGGGAGTTCTCATGAGCAGTTCTTC

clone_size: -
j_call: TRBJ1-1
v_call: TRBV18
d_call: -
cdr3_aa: CASSGLDSNTEAFF
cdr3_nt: TGTGCCAGCTCAGGGTTAGACAGTAACACTGAAGCTTTCTTT

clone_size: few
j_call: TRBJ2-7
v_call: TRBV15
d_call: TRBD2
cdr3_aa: CATSRDAGGGYEQYF
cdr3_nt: TGTGCCACCAGCAGAGATGCCGGGGGGGGCTACGAGCAGTACTTC